The 14 T cell receptor beta chains listed next were all sequenced from one sample in a study of T cell changes during pregnancy in multiple sclerosis. The method was immunoSEQ multiplex PCR; TCRdb's version includes in-frame clones alone and lacks a portion of them. Among about 93,000 clones listed, roughly nine tenths were seen once. Specimen: peripheral blood, collected after pregnancy. The receptors were sampled from a female donor in good health, enrolled as a control in a pregnancy study.

CDR3 DNA: TGTGCCAGCAGTCATCAAAAGGGACAGTCTAATCAGCCCCAGCATTTT. This sequence encodes CASSHQKGQSNQPQHF. The genes are TRBV7-9 and TRBJ1-5; TRBD1 agrees at 7 bases. After removal of 6 bases from V and 4 bases from J, the junction contained 12 bases not matched to a gene. CDR1 is SEHNR, CDR2 FQNEAQ, per germline (reference sequence). The CDR3 runs 16 residues.

This sequence joins TRBV18 and TRBJ2-5; D is undetermined. Between the trimmed V and J ends, which lost 6 bases and 4 bases, there was a span of 9 bases. The germline V gene encodes CDR1 KGHSH and CDR2 LQKENI. The CDR3 runs 12 residues. The CDR3 sequence is CASSYPSETQYF. The CDR3 nucleotides are TGTGCCAGCTCCTACCCCTCAGAGACCCAGTACTTC.

The gene calls are TRBV5-6 and TRBJ1-6, with TRBD1 identical over 10 bases. J gave up 6 bases and V 4 bases, and 4 bases lay outside the gene matches. The germline CDR1 and CDR2 sequences are SGHDT and YYEEEE. The CDR3 has 15 residues. CDR3 region: CASSPRTGGNSPLHF. Written as DNA, the CDR3 is TGTGCCAGCAGCCCCAGGACAGGGGGTAATTCACCCCTCCACTTT.

This clone has only one observation. The chain has TRBV27 and TRBJ1-5; no reliable D call. The germline V gene has CDR1 MNHEY and CDR2 SMNVEV (reference sequence). This CDR3 is built from 14 residues. With 3 bases removed from V and 1 base from J, the gap between germline ends came to 7 bases. CDR3 residues: CASSFGVSNQPQHF. The CDR3 region has the DNA TGTGCCAGCAGTTTCGGGGTAAGCAATCAGCCCCAGCATTTT.

This chain uses TRBV15 with TRBJ1-3; 11 positions agree with TRBD1. The germline gives CDR1 LNHNV, CDR2 YYDKDF (reference sequence). The CDR3 is 16 residues long. Germline trimming cut 6 bases from V and 1 base from J; bases unmatched to any gene: 5. The DNA for the CDR3 is TGTGCCACCAGATTGGACAGGGGGCTTTCTGGAAACACCATATATTTT. It translates to CATRLDRGLSGNTIYF.

In its sample, this clone ranks as medium-sized. The chain recombines TRBV7-9 with TRBJ1-2; TRBD1 agrees at 11 bases. CDR3 size: 17 residues. Germline V CDR1 and CDR2: SEHNR, FQNEAQ (reference sequence). The J segment lost 5 bases and the V segment lost 6 bases, leaving 14 bases of the junction unmatched. CDR3 nucleotides: TGTGCCAGCAGGGGCGACTTCGGGACAGGGGGGTGGTATGGCTACACCTTC. Its protein product is CASRGDFGTGGWYGYTF.

This rearrangement joins TRBV5-4 to TRBJ2-5; tentatively, D is TRBD1 (6 bases). Germline V lookup: CDR1 SGHNT, CDR2 YYREEE (reference sequence). The ends were cut back, 4 bases at V and 7 bases at J, with 23 bases in the middle. The CDR3 sequence is 16 residues long. The CDR3 sequence: CASSLGAGSGLGTQYF. CDR3 DNA sequence: TGTGCCAGCAGCCTGGGGGCAGGGTCCGGTCTTGGGACCCAGTACTTC. Full variable domain (rest looked up from reference TRBV5-4 and TRBJ2-5): ETGVTQSPTHLIKTRGQQVTLRCSSQSGHNTVSWYQQALGQGPQFIFQYYREEENGRGNFPPRFSGLQFPNYSSELNVNALELDDSALYLCASSLGAGSGLGTQYFGPGTRLLVL.

V is TRBV5-4 and J is TRBJ1-1; 7 positions match TRBD1. Germline V gene lookup returns CDR1 SGHNT and CDR2 YYREEE (reference sequence). V shed 0 bases and J 8 bases; nucleotides not matched to a gene: 10. This CDR3 spans 15 amino acids. This chain's CDR3 is CASSLGVTGSGEAFF. CDR3 coding DNA: TGTGCCAGCAGCTTGGGGGTGACAGGGTCAGGGGAAGCTTTCTTT.

The V gene is TRBV15, the J gene TRBJ1-6; D is perhaps TRBD1 (5 bases). Trimming removed 6 bases at V and 0 bases at J, with 9 bases between. CDR3 length equals 15 residues. Germline V gene sequence: CDR1 LNHNV, CDR2 YYDKDF (reference sequence). The CDR3 protein is CATSYRSSYNSPLHF. The CDR3 bases are TGTGCCACCAGTTACAGGAGCTCCTATAATTCACCCCTCCACTTT.

The rearrangement uses TRBV27 and TRBJ2-5; TRBD2 matches at 9 bases. Trimming removed 5 bases from V and 6 bases from J; junction bases left unmatched: 16. The CDR3 is made up of 17 amino acids. CDR1 and CDR2 (germline): MNHEY, SMNVEV (reference sequence). CDR3 protein: CASSPPRVAGVRKTQYF. The CDR3 nucleotides are TGTGCCAGCAGTCCACCCCGGGTAGCGGGGGTAAGAAAGACCCAGTACTTC.

This CDR3 is CASVLQGVVTDTQYF. CDR3 sequence (DNA): TGTGCCAGCGTTTTACAGGGGGTCGTCACAGATACGCAGTATTTT. This chain connects TRBV2 to TRBJ2-3; 8 bases map to TRBD1. The CDR3 loop spans 15 amino acids. With 8 bases clipped from V and 2 bases from J, the junction kept 9 bases outside the gene matches. Germline CDR1 reads SNHLY; CDR2 reads FYNNEI. The full variable domain, its missing parts supplied by reference TRBV2 and TRBJ2-3, is EPEVTQTPSHQVTQMGQEVILRCVPISNHLYFYWYRQILGQKVEFLVSFYNNEISEKSEIFDDQFSVERPDGSNFTLKIRSTKLEDSAMYFCASVLQGVVTDTQYFGPGTRLTVL.

This clone was counted ten times or more. The chain couples TRBV4-3 to TRBJ2-7; a weak D match, TRBD1 (6 bases). Germline V lookup: CDR1 LGHNA, CDR2 YSLEER. The V gene lost 1 base and the J gene lost 4 bases, with 14 bases spanning the gap. The CDR3 spans 15 residues. CDR3 sequence: CASSQAGTGLYEQYF. Written as DNA, the CDR3 is TGCGCCAGCAGCCAAGCGGGAACAGGGTTGTACGAGCAGTACTTC.

V is TRBV18 and J is TRBJ2-7; possibly TRBD1 for D (6 bases). Trimming shortened V by 3 bases and J by 0 bases, and 15 bases separated the two germline ends. This CDR3 spans 16 amino acids. Germline CDR1 and CDR2: KGHSH and LQKENI. CDR3 DNA: TGTGCCAGCTCACCTCCCCTCGGGACATTCTCCTACGAGCAGTACTTC. As protein: CASSPPLGTFSYEQYF.

The CDR3 region has the DNA TGTGCCAGTATGACAGGGGGGGTTTACGAGCAGTACTTC. Encoded protein: CASMTGGVYEQYF. The V gene is TRBV6-1, the J gene TRBJ2-7, with TRBD1 matching 9 bases. Germline V gives CDR1 MNHNS, CDR2 SASEGT. This CDR3 has 13 amino acids. Losses at the gene ends were 9 bases for V and 4 bases for J; bases not matched to a gene: 7.